The T cell receptor beta chain under discussion was sequenced for a study of cytomegalovirus exposure and HLA in healthy donors. The study ran its PCR with 60 Vbeta and 13 Jbeta primers. TCRdb's table, derived via immunoSEQ multiplex PCR, lists solely in-frame clones and lacks some. The data show approximately 120,000 clones, over 65% seen once. Germline CDR1 LNHDA, CDR2 SQIVND (reference sequence). With 7 bases removed from V and 4 bases from J, the gap between germline ends came to 13 bases. This CDR3 is built from 14 residues. For this clone: Its antigen is not known.

The study, taken as a whole, reports: In a later analysis, common viral pathogens appeared linked to several of the most significant clusters. Previous analysis showed most TCR beta V segments were productive about 87% or about 30% of the time. Many donors carried some public TCRs, although rarity characterized most TCR sequences. Analyzed later, most CMV-associated TCR beta chains appeared HLA-restricted.

The sample comprised PBMCs. This clonotype was sampled from a man aged 25 to 40 in good health and CMV-seropositive. The chain employs TRBV19 and TRBJ2-2, with a possible D match to TRBD1 (5 bases). CDR3 region: CASNDVGATGELFF. Written as DNA, the CDR3 is TGTGCCAGTAATGATGTAGGGGCCACCGGGGAGCTGTTTTTT. Combining the CDR3 with reference TRBV19 and TRBJ2-2 gives the whole variable domain DGGITQSPKYLFRKEGQNVTLSCEQNLNHDAMYWYRQDPGQGLRLIYYSQIVNDFQKGDIAEGYSVSREKKESFPLTVTSAQKNPTAFYLCASNDVGATGELFFGEGSRLTVL.